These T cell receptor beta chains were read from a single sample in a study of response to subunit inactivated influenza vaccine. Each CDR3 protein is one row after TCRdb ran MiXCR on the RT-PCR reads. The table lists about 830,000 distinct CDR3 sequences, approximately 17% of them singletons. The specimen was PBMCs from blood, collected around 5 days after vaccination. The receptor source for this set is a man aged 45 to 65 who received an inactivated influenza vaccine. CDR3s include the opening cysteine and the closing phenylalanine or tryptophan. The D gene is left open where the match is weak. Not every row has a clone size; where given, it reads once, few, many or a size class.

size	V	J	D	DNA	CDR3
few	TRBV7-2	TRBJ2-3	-	TGTGCCAGCAGCTTAGGGAGGGCCGGGGTCGATACGCAGTATTTT	CASSLGRAGVDTQYF
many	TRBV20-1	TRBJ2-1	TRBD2	TGCAGTGCTAGATCTCACAGCGGGAGGAACAATGAGCAGTTCTTC	CSARSHSGRNNEQFF
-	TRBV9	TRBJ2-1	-	TGTGCCAGCAGCGACGGAGGGGGCGTTTACAATGAGCAGTTCTTC	CASSDGGGVYNEQFF
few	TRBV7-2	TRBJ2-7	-	TGTGCCAGCAGCTTAATATCTACAGGGTTTAGCGAGCAGTACTTC	CASSLISTGFSEQYF
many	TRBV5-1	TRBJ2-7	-	TGCGCCAGCAGCTTGGTTTCGGGGGGCATCCCCGGGGACGAGCAGTACTTC	CASSLVSGGIPGDEQYF
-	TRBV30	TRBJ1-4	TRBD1	TGTGCCTGGAGTGACCCGGGACAGGGGGCTTATACTGAAAAACTGTTTTTT	CAWSDPGQGAYTEKLFF
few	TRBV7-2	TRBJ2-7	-	TGTGCCAGCAGCTTAAAGGTGCCAGCCTACGAGCAGTACTTC	CASSLKVPAYEQYF
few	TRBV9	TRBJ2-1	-	TGTGCCAGCAGCGAATCTAGGACCCATGAGCAGTTCTTC	CASSESRTHEQFF
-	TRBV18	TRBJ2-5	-	TGTGCCAGCTCACCAAGACTAGAAGAGACCCAGTACTTC	CASSPRLEETQYF
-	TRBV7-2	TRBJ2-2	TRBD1	TGTGCCAGCAGCGCGGGACAGGGGGCAAGCGCCGGGGAGCTGTTTTTT	CASSAGQGASAGELFF
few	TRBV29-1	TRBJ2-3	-	TGCAGCGTTGTCGTAAGAGGGATGGGCACAGATACGCAGTATTTT	CSVVVRGMGTDTQYF
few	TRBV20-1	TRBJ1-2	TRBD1	TGCAGTGCTAGAGGGGGCAGGGGGAACTATGGCTACACCTTC	CSARGGRGNYGYTF
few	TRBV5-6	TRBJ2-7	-	TGTGCCAGCAGCATTACCGGGGTAGAACCTGAGCAGTACTTC	CASSITGVEPEQYF